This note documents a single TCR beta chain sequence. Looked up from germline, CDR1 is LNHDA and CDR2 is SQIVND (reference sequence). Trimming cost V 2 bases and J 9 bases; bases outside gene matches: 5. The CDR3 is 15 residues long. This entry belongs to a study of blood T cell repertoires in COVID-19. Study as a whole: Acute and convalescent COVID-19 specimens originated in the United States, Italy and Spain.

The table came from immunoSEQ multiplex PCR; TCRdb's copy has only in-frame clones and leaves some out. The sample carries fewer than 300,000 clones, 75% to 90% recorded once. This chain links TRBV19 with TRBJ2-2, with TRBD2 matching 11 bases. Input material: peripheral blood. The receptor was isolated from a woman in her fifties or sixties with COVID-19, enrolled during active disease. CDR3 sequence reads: CASSIQLAGARELFF. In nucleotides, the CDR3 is TGTGCCAGTAGTATACAACTAGCGGGAGCCCGGGAGCTGTTTTTT. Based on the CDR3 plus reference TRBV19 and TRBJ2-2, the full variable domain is DGGITQSPKYLFRKEGQNVTLSCEQNLNHDAMYWYRQDPGQGLRLIYYSQIVNDFQKGDIAEGYSVSREKKESFPLTVTSAQKNPTAFYLCASSIQLAGARELFFGEGSRLTVL.